The 24 T cell receptor beta chains given below trace back to one sample, sequenced in a study of T cell responses to AZD1222 COVID-19 vaccine. The protocol was immunoSEQ multiplex PCR, while the TCRdb copy is restricted to in-frame clones and leaves out a portion. The sample contains 130,000 to 150,000 clones, around 83% of which appear only once. The sample here was peripheral blood, taken on day 0 of MenACWY control vaccination. The receptors here all came from an adult in good health.

This clone was picked up one time. The genes are TRBV3-1 (or the pseudogene TRBV3-2) and TRBJ1-1; unclear D gene. V lost 2 bases and J lost 5, with 9 bases in between. The V gene's germline CDR1 is LGHDT and CDR2 YNNKEL (reference sequence). The CDR3 consists of 13 residues. CDR3 protein: CASSQSLRTEAFF. CDR3 in DNA: TGTGCCAGCAGCCAATCCCTTCGGACTGAAGCTTTCTTT.

The rearrangement joins TRBV28 to TRBJ1-1; D is undetermined. Deletions cut 3 bases from V and 4 bases from J, with 9 bases between. CDR3 length: 13 residues. CDR1 and CDR2 from the germline V gene are MDHEN and SYDVKM. CDR3 residues: CASSFSLRTEAFF. The CDR3 nucleotides are TGTGCCAGCAGTTTTAGTCTTCGCACTGAAGCTTTCTTT.

This chain links TRBV11-2 with TRBJ1-1, with D maybe TRBD1 (6 bases). With 4 bases removed from V and 1 base from J, the gap between germline ends came to 16 bases. CDR3 length equals 16 residues. Germline V CDR1 and CDR2: SGHAT, FQNNGV. The CDR3 DNA is TGTGCCAGCAGCTACCCGGACATCAGGGGGAACACTGAAGCTTTCTTT. Its translation is CASSYPDIRGNTEAFF.

V is TRBV28 and J is TRBJ2-7; maybe TRBD2 (5 bases). The CDR3 is made up of 13 amino acids. V lost 6 bases, J lost 6 bases, and 15 bases lay in between. In germline, CDR1 is MDHEN, CDR2 SYDVKM. The CDR3 region is CASRSAGRPEQYF. The CDR3 region has the DNA TGTGCCAGCAGATCGGCGGGCAGACCCGAGCAGTACTTC. The full variable domain, completed using reference TRBV28 and TRBJ2-7, is DVKVTQSSRYLVKRTGEKVFLECVQDMDHENMFWYRQDPGLGLRLIYFSYDVKMKEKGDIPEGYSVSREKKERFSLILESASTNQTSMYLCASRSAGRPEQYFGPGTRLTVT.

This rearrangement joins TRBV5-1 to TRBJ2-1, with TRBD1 identical over 7 bases. CDR3 size: 15 residues. Germline loops: CDR1 SGHRS, CDR2 YFSETQ. V was pared by 0 bases and J by 10 bases, with 10 bases of the junction left unmatched. The CDR3 DNA sequence: TGCGCCAGCAGCTTGGGCCCGACAGGGAAAGAGGAGCAGTTCTTC. Translated, it gives CASSLGPTGKEEQFF.

The chain joins TRBV6-1 to TRBJ1-2; D gene unclear. The germline V and J ends were trimmed by 3 bases and 3 bases, with 8 bases remaining between them. The CDR3 consists of 13 residues. CDR1 is MNHNS and CDR2 is SASEGT in the germline V gene. The CDR3 bases are TGTGCCAGCAGTGATAACAGAGACTATGGCTACACCTTC. Protein sequence: CASSDNRDYGYTF.

The V and J genes are TRBV5-6 and TRBJ1-6; D not certain. Germline V gene data show CDR1 as SGHDT and CDR2 as YYEEEE. The CDR3 is 14 amino acids. V was pared by 4 bases and J by 3 bases, with 8 bases between. The CDR3, as DNA: TGTGCCAGCAGCCCTCTAGGCTATAATTCACCCCTCCACTTT. It is translated as CASSPLGYNSPLHF. Full variable domain (missing parts from reference TRBV5-6 and TRBJ1-6): DAGVTQSPTHLIKTRGQQVTLRCSPKSGHDTVSWYQQALGQGPQFIFQYYEEEERQRGNFPDRFSGHQFPNYSSELNVNALLLGDSALYLCASSPLGYNSPLHFGNGTRLTVT.

The V and J genes are TRBV5-3 and TRBJ2-5; 14 positions match TRBD2. TRBV5-3 is flagged as an ORF with uncertain function. V gave up 0 bases and J gave up 3 bases; unmatched junction bases: 7. The CDR3 spans 18 residues. CDR3 nucleotides: TGTGCCAGAAGCTTGGAATTTATGGGACTAGCGGGGGAAGAGACCCAGTACTTC. Translating it yields CARSLEFMGLAGEETQYF.

This clone occurred a few times. The chain joins TRBV18 to TRBJ1-1; no firm D call. V dropped 3 bases and J dropped 1 base, with 6 bases sitting between them. Germline CDR1 and CDR2: KGHSH and LQKENI. This CDR3 has 13 amino acids. The chain's CDR3 is CASSPTKNTEAFF. CDR3 sequence (DNA): TGTGCCAGCTCACCGACCAAGAACACTGAAGCTTTCTTT.

The chain combines TRBV12-3 or TRBV12-4 with TRBJ2-3; D call uncertain. Trimming stripped 0 bases from V and 12 bases from J, with 10 bases between. The CDR3 loop spans 12 amino acids. The CDR3 loop is CASSLASVFQYF. CDR3 bases: TGTGCCAGCAGTTTAGCATCGGTTTTCCAGTATTTT.

This clone was detected once. The chain has TRBV6-1 and TRBJ1-1; D uncertain. V lost 1 base to trimming and J lost 3 bases, with 9 bases between them. This CDR3 comprises 14 residues. In germline, CDR1 is MNHNS, CDR2 SASEGT. As DNA, the CDR3 is TGTGCCAGCAGTGAAGGGATAATGGACACTGAAGCTTTCTTT. The encoded protein is CASSEGIMDTEAFF.

This chain links TRBV6-2 or TRBV6-3 with TRBJ2-3, with TRBD1 matching 9 bases. Germline V lookup: CDR1 MNHEY, CDR2 SVGEGT. Losses at the gene ends were 6 bases for V and 3 bases for J; bases not matched to a gene: 4. The CDR3 loop spans 14 amino acids. DNA for the CDR3: TGTGCCAGCAGCGACAGGGGGGGGACAGATACGCAGTATTTT. Amino acids: CASSDRGGTDTQYF.

This clone was seen just once. V gene TRBV20-1 combines with J gene TRBJ2-1, with unresolved D. The ends were cut back, 0 bases at V and 5 bases at J, with 2 bases in the middle. The germline CDR1 and CDR2 sequences are DFQATT and SNEGSKA (reference sequence). The CDR3 has 11 amino acids. CDR3 loop: CSAREDNEQFF. The CDR3 coding sequence is TGCAGTGCTAGAGAGGACAATGAGCAGTTCTTC.

This chain connects TRBV5-5 to TRBJ1-5; 7 bases map to TRBD1. CDR1 is SGHKS, CDR2 YYEKEE, per germline (reference sequence). V shed 4 bases, J shed 6 bases, and the junction held 7 bases outside the gene matches. The CDR3 has 14 residues. CDR3 DNA: TGTGCCAGCAGCAACGTAGGGGGCGGTCAGCCCCAGCATTTT. Translation: CASSNVGGGQPQHF.

The chain links TRBV11-3 to TRBJ2-7; TRBD1 agrees at 7 bases. J lost 0 bases, V lost 5 bases, and 10 bases had no gene match. Germline lookup yields CDR1 SGHNT and CDR2 YENEEA. This CDR3 has 16 residues. CDR3 sequence: CASSRKPGQFSYEQYV. The CDR3 DNA follows: TGTGCCAGCAGCAGAAAGCCGGGACAGTTCTCCTACGAGCAGTACGTC.

The genes are TRBV6-1 and TRBJ1-5; the D gene is possibly TRBD1 (6 bases). The CDR3 contains 15 residues. The germline gives CDR1 MNHNS, CDR2 SASEGT. Trimming removed 3 bases from V and 7 bases from J, with 16 bases in between. The CDR3, as DNA: TGTGCCAGCAGTGACCAACAGGGATGGGGGCAGCCCCAGCATTTT. As protein: CASSDQQGWGQPQHF.

The chain is built from TRBV9 and TRBJ2-2, with 7 bases aligning to TRBD2. The CDR3 consists of 17 residues. The trim removed 1 base at V and 2 bases at J, leaving 8 bases unmatched. Germline V gene lookup returns CDR1 SGDLS and CDR2 YYNGEE. The CDR3 loop is CASSVISGVINTGELFF. The CDR3 DNA reads TGTGCCAGCAGCGTAATAAGCGGGGTGATTAACACCGGGGAGCTGTTTTTT.

The J gene is TRBJ1-1, the V gene TRBV19; tentative D call: TRBD1 (5 bases). This CDR3 is built from 14 residues. Between the trimmed V and J ends, which lost 1 base and 3 bases, there was a span of 9 bases. Germline V lookup: CDR1 LNHDA, CDR2 SQIVND (reference sequence). The CDR3 region has the DNA TGTGCCAGTAGTATAGTCGCAGGGTACACTGAAGCTTTCTTT. Amino acids: CASSIVAGYTEAFF. The full variable domain, rest sourced from reference TRBV19 and TRBJ1-1, is DGGITQSPKYLFRKEGQNVTLSCEQNLNHDAMYWYRQDPGQGLRLIYYSQIVNDFQKGDIAEGYSVSREKKESFPLTVTSAQKNPTAFYLCASSIVAGYTEAFFGQGTRLTVV.

The J gene is TRBJ1-1, the V gene TRBV7-3; D possibly corresponds to TRBD1 (5 bases). The germline V and J ends were trimmed by 4 bases and 6 bases, with 12 bases remaining between them. Per the germline V gene, CDR1 is SGHTA and CDR2 is FQGTGA. This CDR3 is 13 amino acids long. The CDR3 DNA follows: TGTGCCAGCAGCTCCGTTCAGGGCGCTGAAGCTTTCTTT. Encoded protein: CASSSVQGAEAFF.

The rearrangement uses TRBV2 and TRBJ2-2, with D unresolved. CDR3 length equals 14 residues. Deletions cut 8 bases from V and 5 bases from J, with 15 bases between. Germline lookup yields CDR1 SNHLY and CDR2 FYNNEI. For the CDR3, the DNA is TGTGCCAGCGAGGCCAATTTAGGGACCGGGGAGCTGTTTTTT. Residues: CASEANLGTGELFF.

This sequence joins TRBV28 and TRBJ1-5, with D possibly being TRBD1 (6 bases). The germline V and J ends were trimmed by 4 bases and 6 bases, with 16 bases remaining between them. The CDR3 has 15 amino acids. CDR1 MDHEN and CDR2 SYDVKM come from the germline V gene. As DNA, the CDR3 is TGTGCCAGCAGTTCCCCGGGGGCTGGAGGTCAGCCCCAGCATTTT. Translation gives CASSSPGAGGQPQHF. Based on the CDR3 plus reference TRBV28 and TRBJ1-5, the full variable domain is DVKVTQSSRYLVKRTGEKVFLECVQDMDHENMFWYRQDPGLGLRLIYFSYDVKMKEKGDIPEGYSVSREKKERFSLILESASTNQTSMYLCASSSPGAGGQPQHFGDGTRLSIL.

J is TRBJ2-1 and V is TRBV10-3; 8 nucleotides match TRBD2. The junction had 12 bases not matched to a gene; V was cut back by 7 bases and J by 7 bases. The CDR3 is made up of 15 amino acids. CDR1 ENHRY and CDR2 SYGVKD come from the germline V gene. The CDR3 region is CAIMSLAGNSNEQFF. The CDR3 coding sequence is TGTGCCATCATGAGCCTAGCGGGCAATAGTAATGAGCAGTTCTTC.

CDR3 in amino acids: CASMGAGGWVETQYF. Here the CDR3 DNA reads TGTGCCAGCATGGGAGCGGGGGGTTGGGTAGAGACCCAGTACTTC. The chain links TRBV6-5 to TRBJ2-5; 9 nucleotides agree with TRBD2. The germline CDR1 and CDR2 sequences are MNHEY and SVGAGI. After removal of 7 bases from V and 4 bases from J, the junction contained 10 bases not matched to a gene. This CDR3 is 15 amino acids long.

This clone was observed once. V usage is TRBV2 and J usage is TRBJ2-2; D unclear. The CDR3 has 14 residues. Between the trimmed V and J ends, which lost 6 bases and 0 bases, there was a span of 8 bases. Germline V gene lookup returns CDR1 SNHLY and CDR2 FYNNEI. The DNA of the CDR3 is TGTGCCAGCAGCCCTGGGACGAACACCGGGGAGCTGTTTTTT. Protein: CASSPGTNTGELFF.